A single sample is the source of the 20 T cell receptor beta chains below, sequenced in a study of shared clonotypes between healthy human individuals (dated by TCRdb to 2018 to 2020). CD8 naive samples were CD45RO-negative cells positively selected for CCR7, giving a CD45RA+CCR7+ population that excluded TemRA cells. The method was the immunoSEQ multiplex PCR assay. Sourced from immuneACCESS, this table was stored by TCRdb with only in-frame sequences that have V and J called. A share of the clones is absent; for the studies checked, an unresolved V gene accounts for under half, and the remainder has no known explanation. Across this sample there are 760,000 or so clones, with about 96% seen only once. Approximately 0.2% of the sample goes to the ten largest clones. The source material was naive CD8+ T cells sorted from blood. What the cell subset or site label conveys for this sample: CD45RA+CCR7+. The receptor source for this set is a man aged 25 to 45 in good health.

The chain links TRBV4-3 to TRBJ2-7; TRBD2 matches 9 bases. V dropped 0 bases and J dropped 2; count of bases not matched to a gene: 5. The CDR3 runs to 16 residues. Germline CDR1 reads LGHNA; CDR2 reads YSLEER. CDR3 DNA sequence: TGCGCCAGCAGCCAAGAGGGTCTAGCGGGGACCTACGAGCAGTACTTC. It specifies CASSQEGLAGTYEQYF.

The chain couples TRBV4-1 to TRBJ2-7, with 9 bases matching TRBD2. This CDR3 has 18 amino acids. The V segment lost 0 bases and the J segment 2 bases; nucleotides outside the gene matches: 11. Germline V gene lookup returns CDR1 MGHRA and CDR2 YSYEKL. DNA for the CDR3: TGCGCCAGCAGCCAAGATAGCCCTAGCGGGATAGGAACCTACGAGCAGTACTTC. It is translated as CASSQDSPSGIGTYEQYF.

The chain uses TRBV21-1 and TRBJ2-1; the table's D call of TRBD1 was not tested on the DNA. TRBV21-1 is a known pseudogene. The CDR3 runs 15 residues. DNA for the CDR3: TGTGCCAGCAGCGAAGACAGACGGGTAGGGGATGAGCAGTTCTTC. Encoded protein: CASSEDRRVGDEQFF.

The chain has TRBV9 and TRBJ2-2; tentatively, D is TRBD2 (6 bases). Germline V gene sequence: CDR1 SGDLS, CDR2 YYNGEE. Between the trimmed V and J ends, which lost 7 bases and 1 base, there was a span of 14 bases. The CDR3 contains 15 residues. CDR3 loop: CASGFSGENTGELFF. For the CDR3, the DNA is TGTGCCAGCGGATTTAGCGGAGAGAACACCGGGGAGCTGTTTTTT. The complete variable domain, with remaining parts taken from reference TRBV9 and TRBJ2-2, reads DSGVTQTPKHLITATGQRVTLRCSPRSGDLSVYWYQQSLDQGLQFLIQYYNGEERAKGNILERFSAQQFPDLHSELNLSSLELGDSALYFCASGFSGENTGELFFGEGSRLTVL.

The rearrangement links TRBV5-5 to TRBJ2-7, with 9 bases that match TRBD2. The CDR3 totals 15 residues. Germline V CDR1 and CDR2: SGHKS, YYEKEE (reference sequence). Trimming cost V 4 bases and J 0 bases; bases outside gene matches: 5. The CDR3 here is CASSPRLADSYEQYF. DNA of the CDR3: TGTGCCAGCAGCCCGCGACTAGCGGACTCCTACGAGCAGTACTTC.

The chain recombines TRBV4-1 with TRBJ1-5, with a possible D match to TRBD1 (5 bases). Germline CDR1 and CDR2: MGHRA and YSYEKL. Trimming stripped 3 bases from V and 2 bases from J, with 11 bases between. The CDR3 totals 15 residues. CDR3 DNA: TGCGCCAGCAGCCACACCGCGGGGGGCAATCAGCCCCAGCATTTT. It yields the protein CASSHTAGGNQPQHF.

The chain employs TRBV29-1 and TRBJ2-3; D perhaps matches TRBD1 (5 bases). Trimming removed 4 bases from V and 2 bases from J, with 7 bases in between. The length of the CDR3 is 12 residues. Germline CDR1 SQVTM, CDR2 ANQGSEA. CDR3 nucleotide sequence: TGCAGCGTTGCAGGGTCCACAGATACGCAGTATTTT. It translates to CSVAGSTDTQYF.

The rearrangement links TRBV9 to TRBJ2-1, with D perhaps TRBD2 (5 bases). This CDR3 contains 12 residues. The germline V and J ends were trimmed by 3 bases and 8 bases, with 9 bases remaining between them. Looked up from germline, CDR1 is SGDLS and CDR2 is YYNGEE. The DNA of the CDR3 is TGTGCCAGCAGCGGGGCGGAGGATGAGCAGTTCTTC. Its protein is CASSGAEDEQFF.

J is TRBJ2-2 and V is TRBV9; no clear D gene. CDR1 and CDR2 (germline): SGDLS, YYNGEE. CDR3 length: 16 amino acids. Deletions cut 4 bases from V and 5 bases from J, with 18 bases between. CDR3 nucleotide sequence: TGTGCCAGCAGCCCGACCCGGAGTATAACTACCGGGGAGCTGTTTTTT. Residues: CASSPTRSITTGELFF.

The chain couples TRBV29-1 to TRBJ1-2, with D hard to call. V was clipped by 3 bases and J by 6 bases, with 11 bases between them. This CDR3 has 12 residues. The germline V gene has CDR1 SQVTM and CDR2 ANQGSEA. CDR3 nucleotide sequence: TGCAGCGTTGATTCGGGGATAAATGGCTACACCTTC. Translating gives CSVDSGINGYTF.

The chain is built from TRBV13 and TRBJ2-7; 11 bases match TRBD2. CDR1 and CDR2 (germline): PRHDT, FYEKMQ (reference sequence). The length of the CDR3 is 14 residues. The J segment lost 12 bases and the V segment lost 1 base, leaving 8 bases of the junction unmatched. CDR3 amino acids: CASSLEASGRPGYF. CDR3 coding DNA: TGTGCCAGCAGCTTAGAGGCTAGCGGGAGGCCGGGGTACTTC. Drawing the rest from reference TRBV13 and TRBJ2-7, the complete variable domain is AAGVIQSPRHLIKEKRETATLKCYPIPRHDTVYWYQQGPGQDPQFLISFYEKMQSDKGSIPDRFSAQQFSDYHSELNMSSLELGDSALYFCASSLEASGRPGYFGPGTRLTVT.

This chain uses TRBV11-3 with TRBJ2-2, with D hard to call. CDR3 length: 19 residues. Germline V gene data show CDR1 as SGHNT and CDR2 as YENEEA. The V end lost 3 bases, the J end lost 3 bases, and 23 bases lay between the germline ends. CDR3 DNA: TGTGCCAGCAGCTTCGCGACCCTTCTTACGCTCTCCTACACCGGGGAGCTGTTTTTT. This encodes CASSFATLLTLSYTGELFF. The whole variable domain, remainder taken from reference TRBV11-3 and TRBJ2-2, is EAGVVQSPRYKIIEKKQPVAFWCNPISGHNTLYWYLQNLGQGPELLIRYENEEAVDDSQLPKDRFSAERLKGVDSTLKIQPAELGDSAVYLCASSFATLLTLSYTGELFFGEGSRLTVL.

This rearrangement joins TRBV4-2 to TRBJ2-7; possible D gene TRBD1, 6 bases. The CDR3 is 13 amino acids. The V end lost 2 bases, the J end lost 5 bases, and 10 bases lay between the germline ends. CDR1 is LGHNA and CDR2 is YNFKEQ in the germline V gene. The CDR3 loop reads CASSQSRGHEQYF. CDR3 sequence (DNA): TGTGCCAGCAGCCAAAGCAGGGGCCACGAGCAGTACTTC.

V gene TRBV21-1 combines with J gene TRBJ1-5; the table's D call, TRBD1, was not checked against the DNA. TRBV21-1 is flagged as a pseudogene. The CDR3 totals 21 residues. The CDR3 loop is CASSKALSMTGKPYSNQPQHF. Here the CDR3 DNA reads TGTGCCAGCAGCAAAGCGCTTTCGATGACAGGCAAACCTTATAGCAATCAGCCCCAGCATTTT.

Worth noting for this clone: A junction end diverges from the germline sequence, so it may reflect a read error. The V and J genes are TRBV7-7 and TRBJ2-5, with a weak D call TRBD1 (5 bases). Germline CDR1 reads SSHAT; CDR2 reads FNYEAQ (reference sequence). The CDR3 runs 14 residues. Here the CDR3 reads CASSLGQGQETQYF. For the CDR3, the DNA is TGTGCTAGCAGCTTAGGGCAGGGACAAGAGACCCAGTACTTC.

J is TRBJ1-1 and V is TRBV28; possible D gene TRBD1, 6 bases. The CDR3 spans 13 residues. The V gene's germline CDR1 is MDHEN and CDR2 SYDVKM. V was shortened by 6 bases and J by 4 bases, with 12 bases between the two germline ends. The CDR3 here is CASSTTGSTEAFF. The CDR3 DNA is TGTGCCAGCAGCACCACAGGGAGCACTGAAGCTTTCTTT.

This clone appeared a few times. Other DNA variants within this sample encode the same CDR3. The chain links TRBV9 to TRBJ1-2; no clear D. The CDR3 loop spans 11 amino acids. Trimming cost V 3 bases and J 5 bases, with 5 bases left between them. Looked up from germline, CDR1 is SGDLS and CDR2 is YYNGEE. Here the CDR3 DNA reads TGTGCCAGCAGCGGCAGGTATGGCTACACCTTC. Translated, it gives CASSGRYGYTF.

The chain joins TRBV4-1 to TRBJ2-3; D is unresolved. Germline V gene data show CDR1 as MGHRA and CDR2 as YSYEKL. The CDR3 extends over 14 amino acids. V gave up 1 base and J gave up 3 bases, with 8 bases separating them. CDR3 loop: CASSQAERTDTQYF. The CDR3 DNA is TGCGCCAGCAGCCAAGCGGAGAGAACAGATACGCAGTATTTT.

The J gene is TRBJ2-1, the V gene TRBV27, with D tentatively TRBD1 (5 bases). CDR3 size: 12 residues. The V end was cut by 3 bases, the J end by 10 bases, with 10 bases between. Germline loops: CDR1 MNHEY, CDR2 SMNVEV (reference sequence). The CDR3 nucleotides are TGTGCCAGCAGTTTTTGGGGCCAGGAGCAGTTCTTC. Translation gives CASSFWGQEQFF.

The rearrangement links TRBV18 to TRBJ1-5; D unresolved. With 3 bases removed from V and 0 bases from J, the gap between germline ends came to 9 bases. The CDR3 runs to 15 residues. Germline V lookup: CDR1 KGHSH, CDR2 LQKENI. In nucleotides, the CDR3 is TGTGCCAGCTCACCGGTCAGGTTTAGCAATCAGCCCCAGCATTTT. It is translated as CASSPVRFSNQPQHF.